This entry features one TCR beta chain sequence. The antigen is undetermined. This sample is part of a study of vaccination and CD4 T cells after COVID-19. Across the whole study: Stimulation of the cells used overlapping spike peptide pools from SARS-CoV-2 and from the common cold coronaviruses HCoV-NL63, HCoV-OC43 and HCoV-229E.

Per germline, CDR1 SNHLY and CDR2 FYNNEI. The CDR3 runs to 11 residues. V was clipped by 6 bases and J by 4 bases, with 6 bases between them. Oncomine TCR Beta short-read sequencing was applied to DNA from cultured CD4+ T cells. After culture, CD4+ T cells served as the source for genomic DNA extraction. TCRdb itself ran the PCR reads through MiXCR, one entry per CDR3 protein. This sample has 4,100 or so distinct CDR3 sequences; less than 55% occur once, and the top ten carry more than 40%. The treatment is: roughly 10-day PBMC culture with coronavirus spike peptide pools or control peptides (ViraFEST assay). The positive PCR dates, which preceded the US Alpha, Beta and Delta variants, fell between March and December 2020. Two million PBMCs per well were cultured with about 10 IU/ml IL-2 and about 11 ug/ml peptide pools.

Material for sequencing was CD4+ T cells from blood, cultured in vitro. This TCR was recovered from a human donor who had recovered from COVID-19. V usage is TRBV2 and J usage is TRBJ1-1; no clear D gene. CDR3 in DNA: TGTGCCAGCAGGGGATTCACTGAAGCTTTCTTT. It yields the protein CASRGFTEAFF.